The entry below gives a single TCR beta chain sequence along with its context. This sample is part of a study of blood T cell repertoires in COVID-19. Study in general: The United States, Italy and Spain supplied acute and convalescent COVID-19 samples. PBMCs, B-cell-depleted T cells, or T cells were the source of the cDNA or gDNA that made up the material.

Followed longitudinally, the Seattle patients had been enrolled during active infection. With V trimmed by 7 bases and J by 8 bases, 9 bases remained unmatched. Per the germline V gene, CDR1 is GTSNPN and CDR2 is SVGIG (reference sequence). This CDR3 comprises 13 residues. Per the original methods: From reference gene primer amplification, estimates of nucleated cell counts were derived. Libraries were prepared by immunoSEQ multiplex PCR; TCRdb keeps only in-frame clonotypes and omits some of them. V, J and clone size reflect that table, while D and trimming were determined from the DNA. The sample lists 150,000 to 200,000 clones, approximately 95% occurring once.

The rearrangement links TRBV30 to TRBJ1-4, with 8 bases fitting TRBD1. Sequenced material: peripheral blood. The receptor was derived from a woman aged 60-75 years with COVID-19, enrolled during active disease. CDR3 bases: TGTGCCTCAAAATCAGGGGGCATAGAAAAACTGTTTTTT. It is translated as CASKSGGIEKLFF.